A selection of T cell receptor beta chains follows, all from one sample in a study of T cell responses to AZD1222 COVID-19 vaccine. Assay used: immunoSEQ multiplex PCR; TCRdb lists only in-frame clones, some missing. The data hold about 130,000 clones, with about 90% observed a single time. The source was peripheral blood, collected on day 0 of AZD1222 vaccination. These receptors all come from an adult in good health. Each CDR3 is given with its conserved first and last residue. The order of the fields is J gene, V gene, clone size, D gene, CDR3 protein, CDR3 DNA. A D gene is named only where the DNA matches it firmly. The size entry is marked missing in some rows and otherwise reads once, few, many or a size class.

j_gene: TRBJ2-1; v_gene: TRBV6-4; abundance: few; d_gene: NA; CDR3aa: CASSPGAALEQFF; CDR3nt: TGTGCCAGCAGCCCCGGGGCGGCCCTTGAGCAGTTCTTC
j_gene: TRBJ1-5; v_gene: TRBV5-4; abundance: NA; d_gene: NA; CDR3aa: CASSSGQSEPQHF; CDR3nt: TGTGCCAGCAGCTCCGGACAGTCTGAGCCCCAGCATTTT
j_gene: TRBJ2-6; v_gene: TRBV10-3; abundance: NA; d_gene: NA; CDR3aa: CAISEAGNGANVLTF; CDR3nt: TGTGCCATCAGTGAGGCGGGTAATGGGGCCAACGTCCTGACTTTC
j_gene: TRBJ1-5; v_gene: TRBV27; abundance: NA; d_gene: NA; CDR3aa: CASSQFRGGAQPQHF; CDR3nt: TGTGCCAGCAGTCAATTCAGGGGCGGGGCTCAGCCCCAGCATTTT
j_gene: TRBJ2-1; v_gene: TRBV5-1; abundance: few; d_gene: NA; CDR3aa: CASSPGRREQFF; CDR3nt: TGCGCCAGCAGCCCCGGACGGAGAGAGCAGTTCTTC
j_gene: TRBJ2-7; v_gene: TRBV5-1; abundance: NA; d_gene: TRBD1; CDR3aa: CASSLNRGWDEQYF; CDR3nt: TGCGCCAGCAGCTTAAACAGGGGATGGGACGAGCAGTACTTC
j_gene: TRBJ1-4; v_gene: TRBV5-4; abundance: once; d_gene: NA; CDR3aa: CASSLGTFGTALNEKLFF; CDR3nt: TGTGCCAGCAGCCTCGGGACATTTGGAACCGCCCTTAATGAAAAACTGTTTTTT
j_gene: TRBJ2-7; v_gene: TRBV7-9; abundance: NA; d_gene: NA; CDR3aa: CASSSMGPVGEQYF; CDR3nt: TGTGCCAGCAGCTCCATGGGGCCCGTGGGCGAGCAGTACTTC
j_gene: TRBJ2-1; v_gene: TRBV7-2; abundance: NA; d_gene: TRBD2; CDR3aa: CASSFASGKYNEQFF; CDR3nt: TGTGCCAGCAGCTTCGCTAGCGGGAAATACAATGAGCAGTTCTTC
j_gene: TRBJ1-3; v_gene: TRBV2; abundance: NA; d_gene: NA; CDR3aa: CASMIGGGNTIYF; CDR3nt: TGTGCCAGCATGATCGGGGGGGGAAACACCATATATTTT
j_gene: TRBJ2-2; v_gene: TRBV5-1; abundance: NA; d_gene: NA; CDR3aa: CASSLRQGSNTGELFF; CDR3nt: TGCGCCAGCAGCTTGAGGCAGGGTTCGAACACCGGGGAGCTGTTTTTT
j_gene: TRBJ2-7; v_gene: TRBV7-9; abundance: NA; d_gene: TRBD2; CDR3aa: CASSRGGYEQYF; CDR3nt: TGTGCCAGCAGCCGCGGGGGTTACGAGCAGTACTTC
j_gene: TRBJ1-2; v_gene: TRBV3-1/TRBV3-2; abundance: NA; d_gene: NA; CDR3aa: CASSQQGYGYTF; CDR3nt: TGTGCCAGCAGCCAACAGGGTTATGGCTACACCTTC
j_gene: TRBJ2-3; v_gene: TRBV29-1; abundance: few; d_gene: TRBD2; CDR3aa: CSLRLATSTDTQYF; CDR3nt: TGCAGCCTAAGACTAGCGACTAGCACAGATACGCAGTATTTT
j_gene: TRBJ2-7; v_gene: TRBV11-3; abundance: NA; d_gene: TRBD2; CDR3aa: CASSSGLAAIYEQYF; CDR3nt: TGTGCCAGCAGCTCGGGACTAGCCGCAATCTACGAGCAGTACTTC
j_gene: TRBJ1-3; v_gene: TRBV5-6; abundance: NA; d_gene: NA; CDR3aa: CASSLVGTISHSGNTIYF; CDR3nt: TGTGCCAGCAGCTTGGTTGGGACGATTTCCCACTCTGGAAACACCATATATTTT
j_gene: TRBJ1-2; v_gene: TRBV4-3; abundance: few; d_gene: NA; CDR3aa: CASSQGIGRGYGYTF; CDR3nt: TGCGCCAGCAGCCAAGGAATCGGCAGGGGATATGGCTACACCTTC
j_gene: TRBJ2-5; v_gene: TRBV5-4; abundance: once; d_gene: NA; CDR3aa: CASSLSLGPFQETQYF; CDR3nt: TGTGCCAGCAGCTTGAGTCTAGGACCATTCCAAGAGACCCAGTACTTC
j_gene: TRBJ1-2; v_gene: TRBV6-5; abundance: NA; d_gene: TRBD1; CDR3aa: CASRGGQGAVGYTF; CDR3nt: TGTGCCAGCAGGGGGGGACAGGGGGCGGTCGGCTACACCTTC
j_gene: TRBJ1-1; v_gene: TRBV10-3; abundance: NA; d_gene: NA; CDR3aa: CATGGQRNTEAFF; CDR3nt: TGTGCCACAGGCGGACAGAGAAACACTGAAGCTTTCTTT
j_gene: TRBJ2-2; v_gene: TRBV11-3; abundance: NA; d_gene: TRBD2; CDR3aa: CASSFGGVAGELFF; CDR3nt: TGTGCCAGCAGCTTCGGGGGGGTTGCCGGGGAGCTGTTTTTT
j_gene: TRBJ2-7; v_gene: TRBV7-9; abundance: NA; d_gene: NA; CDR3aa: CASSLPQPEQYF; CDR3nt: TGTGCCAGCAGCTTACCACAGCCCGAGCAGTACTTC
j_gene: TRBJ1-5; v_gene: TRBV7-9; abundance: NA; d_gene: TRBD1; CDR3aa: CASSPGQGKGQPQHF; CDR3nt: TGTGCCAGCAGCCCGGGACAGGGCAAAGGTCAGCCCCAGCATTTT
j_gene: TRBJ2-1; v_gene: TRBV11-2; abundance: NA; d_gene: TRBD1; CDR3aa: CASSQGQGSYNEQFF; CDR3nt: TGTGCCAGCAGCCAAGGACAGGGCTCATACAATGAGCAGTTCTTC
j_gene: TRBJ1-5; v_gene: TRBV5-8; abundance: NA; d_gene: TRBD1; CDR3aa: CASSLGDRGHQPQHF; CDR3nt: TGTGCCAGCAGCTTGGGGGACAGGGGCCATCAGCCCCAGCATTTT
j_gene: TRBJ1-1; v_gene: TRBV7-7; abundance: NA; d_gene: NA; CDR3aa: CASSRDTNTEAFF; CDR3nt: TGTGCTAGCAGCCGGGACACGAACACTGAAGCTTTCTTT
j_gene: TRBJ1-1; v_gene: TRBV6-5; abundance: NA; d_gene: NA; CDR3aa: CASSKNRHTEAFF; CDR3nt: TGTGCCAGCAGCAAAAACCGGCACACTGAAGCTTTCTTT
j_gene: TRBJ2-3; v_gene: TRBV5-8; abundance: NA; d_gene: NA; CDR3aa: CASTSAVDTQYF; CDR3nt: TGTGCCAGCACCAGCGCGGTAGATACGCAGTATTTT
j_gene: TRBJ1-4; v_gene: TRBV5-1; abundance: NA; d_gene: TRBD1; CDR3aa: CASSTQGANEKLFF; CDR3nt: TGCGCCAGCAGCACGCAGGGGGCTAATGAAAAACTGTTTTTT
j_gene: TRBJ2-7; v_gene: TRBV12-5; abundance: few; d_gene: TRBD2; CDR3aa: CASAWRASGRGPSGYEQYF; CDR3nt: TGTGCTAGTGCTTGGCGGGCTAGCGGGAGGGGGCCCTCTGGATACGAGCAGTACTTC
j_gene: TRBJ2-7; v_gene: TRBV12-3/TRBV12-4; abundance: NA; d_gene: TRBD2; CDR3aa: CASLGGVTYEQYF; CDR3nt: TGTGCCAGCCTTGGGGGGGTAACCTACGAGCAGTACTTC
j_gene: TRBJ2-1; v_gene: TRBV24-1; abundance: NA; d_gene: NA; CDR3aa: CATSDFYEQFF; CDR3nt: TGTGCCACCAGTGATTTTTATGAGCAGTTCTTC
j_gene: TRBJ2-5; v_gene: TRBV30; abundance: NA; d_gene: TRBD2; CDR3aa: CAWSLPRLAGGQETQYF; CDR3nt: TGTGCCTGGAGCCTCCCCCGTCTAGCGGGGGGACAAGAGACCCAGTACTTC
j_gene: TRBJ2-7; v_gene: TRBV12-3/TRBV12-4; abundance: NA; d_gene: TRBD1; CDR3aa: CASRDRGYYEQYF; CDR3nt: TGTGCCAGCAGGGACAGGGGGTACTACGAGCAGTACTTC
j_gene: TRBJ1-6; v_gene: TRBV6-4; abundance: few; d_gene: NA; CDR3aa: CARHGGQGPYSPLHF; CDR3nt: TGTGCCCGTCACGGCGGGCAGGGGCCCTATTCACCCCTCCACTTT
j_gene: TRBJ1-5; v_gene: TRBV2; abundance: NA; d_gene: NA; CDR3aa: CASSANRQVPTQPQHF; CDR3nt: TGTGCCAGCAGTGCAAACCGACAGGTCCCAACTCAGCCCCAGCATTTT
j_gene: TRBJ2-7; v_gene: TRBV5-1; abundance: NA; d_gene: TRBD2; CDR3aa: CASSSQLAGDGREQYF; CDR3nt: TGCGCCAGCAGCTCCCAACTAGCGGGAGACGGGCGCGAGCAGTACTTC
j_gene: TRBJ1-1; v_gene: TRBV30; abundance: NA; d_gene: NA; CDR3aa: CAWSAGSSTEAFF; CDR3nt: TGTGCCTGGAGCGCAGGTTCGAGCACTGAAGCTTTCTTT
j_gene: TRBJ1-3; v_gene: TRBV15; abundance: NA; d_gene: NA; CDR3aa: CATSSYRTERNTIYF; CDR3nt: TGTGCCACCAGCAGTTATCGGACGGAGAGAAACACCATATATTTT
j_gene: TRBJ2-7; v_gene: TRBV28; abundance: NA; d_gene: NA; CDR3aa: CASSLEEYEQYF; CDR3nt: TGTGCCAGCAGTTTAGAGGAATACGAGCAGTACTTC
j_gene: TRBJ1-5; v_gene: TRBV5-1; abundance: NA; d_gene: NA; CDR3aa: CASSLGISPGNQPQHF; CDR3nt: TGCGCCAGCAGCCTTGGAATTAGTCCAGGCAATCAGCCCCAGCATTTT
j_gene: TRBJ2-2; v_gene: TRBV11-2; abundance: once; d_gene: NA; CDR3aa: CASSFSRELFF; CDR3nt: TGTGCCAGCAGCTTTTCCCGGGAGCTGTTTTTT
j_gene: TRBJ2-3; v_gene: TRBV19; abundance: NA; d_gene: NA; CDR3aa: CASEVGNTDTQYF; CDR3nt: TGTGCCAGCGAGGTAGGGAACACAGATACGCAGTATTTT
j_gene: TRBJ2-3; v_gene: TRBV5-6; abundance: NA; d_gene: NA; CDR3aa: CASSLAVLPGSPDTQYF; CDR3nt: TGTGCCAGCAGCTTGGCCGTTTTGCCAGGGTCCCCAGATACGCAGTATTTT
j_gene: TRBJ2-1; v_gene: TRBV19; abundance: few; d_gene: NA; CDR3aa: CASSWGLAYSEQFF; CDR3nt: TGTGCCAGTAGCTGGGGGCTAGCCTATAGCGAGCAGTTCTTC
j_gene: TRBJ2-7; v_gene: TRBV7-2; abundance: NA; d_gene: NA; CDR3aa: CASSSNSHEQYF; CDR3nt: TGTGCCAGCAGCTCGAATTCTCACGAGCAGTACTTC
j_gene: TRBJ2-7; v_gene: TRBV5-4; abundance: NA; d_gene: NA; CDR3aa: CASSSTGSVFYEQYF; CDR3nt: TGTGCCAGCAGCTCAACAGGGAGTGTTTTCTACGAGCAGTACTTC
j_gene: TRBJ1-5; v_gene: TRBV6-5; abundance: once; d_gene: NA; CDR3aa: CASSYSRYSNQPQHF; CDR3nt: TGTGCCAGCAGTTACTCGAGGTATAGCAATCAGCCCCAGCATTTT
j_gene: TRBJ1-1; v_gene: TRBV18; abundance: NA; d_gene: TRBD1; CDR3aa: CASSPPGTGGAYTEAFF; CDR3nt: TGTGCCAGCTCACCACCCGGGACAGGGGGCGCGTACACTGAAGCTTTCTTT
j_gene: TRBJ2-5; v_gene: TRBV2; abundance: NA; d_gene: TRBD2; CDR3aa: CASSGGLAQETQYF; CDR3nt: TGTGCCAGCAGTGGAGGACTAGCGCAAGAGACCCAGTACTTC
j_gene: TRBJ1-1; v_gene: TRBV7-9; abundance: NA; d_gene: NA; CDR3aa: CASSPLRGTEAFF; CDR3nt: TGTGCCAGCAGCCCGTTAAGGGGCACTGAAGCTTTCTTT